This entry features one TCR beta chain sequence. The antigen is unknown. All patients experienced relapse after autologous stem cell transplantation, and brentuximab vedotin exposure was variable. Germline assignment: CDR1 SGDLS and CDR2 YYNGEE. The V and J ends lost 1 base and 2 bases, in that order; junction bases with no gene match: 3. The CDR3 sequence is 15 residues long. Assay: immunoSEQ multiplex PCR; the TCRdb copy retains only in-frame clones and omits some. The sample lists around 35,000 clones; 88% were seen once. These data belong to a study of PD-1 blockade in classical Hodgkin lymphoma. General study points: Sources of repertoire differences remain undefined, possibly disease activity or prior therapy. When nivolumab was started under 1 year after ASCT, patients were excluded. Compared with healthy donors, newly diagnosed patients reportedly showed lower baseline TCR diversity.

The sequence derives from a human donor with classical Hodgkin lymphoma. V gene TRBV9 combines with J gene TRBJ2-1; 7 nucleotides match TRBD2. The specimen was peripheral blood mononuclear cells (PBMCs), collected before the second cycle of nivolumab. The CDR3, as DNA: TGTGCCAGCAGCGTAAGTCTAGCGGCCTACAATGAGCAGTTCTTC. Residues: CASSVSLAAYNEQFF.